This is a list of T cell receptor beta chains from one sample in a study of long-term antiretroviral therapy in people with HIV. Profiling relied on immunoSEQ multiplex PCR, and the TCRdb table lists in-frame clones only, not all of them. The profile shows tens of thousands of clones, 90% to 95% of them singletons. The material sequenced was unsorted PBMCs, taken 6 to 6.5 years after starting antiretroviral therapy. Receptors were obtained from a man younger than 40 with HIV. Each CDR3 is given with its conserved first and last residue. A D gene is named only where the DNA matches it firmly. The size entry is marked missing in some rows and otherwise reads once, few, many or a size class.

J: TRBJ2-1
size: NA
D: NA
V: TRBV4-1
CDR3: CASSQVDLVTYNEQFF
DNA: TGCGCCAGCAGCCAAGTCGATTTGGTAACCTACAATGAGCAGTTCTTC

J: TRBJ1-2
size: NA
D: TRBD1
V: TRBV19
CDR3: CASSPWGQGAGYTF
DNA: TGTGCCAGTAGTCCTTGGGGACAGGGGGCTGGCTACACCTTC

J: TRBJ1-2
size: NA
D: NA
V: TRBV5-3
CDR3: CAPNARGGYTF
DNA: TGTGCCCCAAATGCGCGGGGCGGCTACACCTTC

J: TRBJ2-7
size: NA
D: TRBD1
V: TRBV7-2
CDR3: CASSGGQGVQGEQYF
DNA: TGTGCCAGCAGCGGAGGACAGGGCGTACAGGGAGAGCAGTACTTC

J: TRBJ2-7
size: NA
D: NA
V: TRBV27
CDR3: CASSLSMSRSYEQYF
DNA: TGTGCCAGCAGTTTATCGATGTCCAGATCCTACGAGCAGTACTTC

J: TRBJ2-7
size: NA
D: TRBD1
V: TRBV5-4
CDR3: CASSVKGQGFHEQYF
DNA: TGTGCCAGCAGCGTGAAGGGACAGGGTTTCCACGAGCAGTACTTC

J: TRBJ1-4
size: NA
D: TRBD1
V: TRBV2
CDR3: CASSKDRTRVDEKLFF
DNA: TGTGCCAGCAGCAAGGACAGGACTAGGGTGGATGAAAAACTGTTTTTT

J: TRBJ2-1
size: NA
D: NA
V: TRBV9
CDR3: CASSVNPSSYNEQFF
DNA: TGTGCCAGCAGCGTAAATCCAAGCTCCTACAATGAGCAGTTCTTC

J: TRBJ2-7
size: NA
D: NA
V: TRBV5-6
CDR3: CASSWTASYEQYF
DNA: TGTGCCAGCAGCTGGACAGCATCCTACGAGCAGTACTTC

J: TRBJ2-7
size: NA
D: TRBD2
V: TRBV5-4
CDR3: CASSQEGTSVSYEQYF
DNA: TGTGCCAGCAGCCAAGAAGGAACTAGCGTCTCCTACGAGCAGTACTTC

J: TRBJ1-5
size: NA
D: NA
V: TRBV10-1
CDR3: CASSESRALEPQHF
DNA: TGCGCCAGCAGTGAGTCGCGGGCTCTCGAGCCCCAGCATTTT

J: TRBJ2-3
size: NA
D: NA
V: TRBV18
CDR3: CASSPGLTDGDTQYF
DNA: TGTGCCAGCTCACCTGGTCTGACCGACGGGGATACGCAGTATTTT

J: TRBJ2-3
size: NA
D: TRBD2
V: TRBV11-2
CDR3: CASSPGASGGDTQYF
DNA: TGTGCCAGCAGCCCCGGGGCTAGCGGGGGAGATACGCAGTATTTT

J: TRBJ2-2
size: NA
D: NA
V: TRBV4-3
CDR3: CASSQEVGAPNTGELFF
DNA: TGCGCCAGCAGCCAAGAGGTAGGGGCTCCGAACACCGGGGAGCTGTTTTTT

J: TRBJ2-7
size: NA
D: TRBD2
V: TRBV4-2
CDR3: CASSRLADIYEQYF
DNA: TGTGCCAGCAGCCGACTAGCGGACATTTACGAGCAGTACTTC

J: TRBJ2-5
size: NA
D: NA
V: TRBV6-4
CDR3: CASSDRPQETQYF
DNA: TGTGCCAGCAGTGACAGACCACAAGAGACCCAGTACTTC

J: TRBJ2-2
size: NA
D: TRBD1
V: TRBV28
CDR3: CASSSPGQGAGELFF
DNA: TGTGCCAGCAGTTCACCGGGACAGGGGGCCGGGGAGCTGTTTTTT

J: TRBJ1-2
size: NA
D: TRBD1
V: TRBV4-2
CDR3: CASSQLPGQGAGGYTF
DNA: TGTGCCAGCAGCCAACTACCGGGACAGGGTGCAGGTGGCTACACCTTC

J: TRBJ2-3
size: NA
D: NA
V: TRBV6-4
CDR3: CASSDTGIPHSSTDTQYF
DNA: TGTGCCAGCAGTGACACAGGGATTCCCCATTCTAGCACAGATACGCAGTATTTT

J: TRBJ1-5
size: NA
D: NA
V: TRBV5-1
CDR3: CASSLAGYSNQPQHF
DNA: TGCGCCAGCAGCTTGGCCGGGTATAGCAATCAGCCCCAGCATTTT

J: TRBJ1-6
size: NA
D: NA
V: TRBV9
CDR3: CASSGTSATLHF
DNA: TGTGCCAGCAGCGGGACAAGCGCGACCCTCCACTTT

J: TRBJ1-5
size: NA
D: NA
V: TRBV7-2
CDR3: CASSLFRGGGSNQPQHF
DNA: TGTGCCAGCAGCTTATTTCGAGGAGGGGGAAGCAATCAGCCCCAGCATTTT

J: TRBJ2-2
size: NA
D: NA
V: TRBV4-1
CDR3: CASSQGMGMRTGELFF
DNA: TGCGCCAGCAGCCAAGGAATGGGGATGCGGACCGGGGAGCTGTTTTTT

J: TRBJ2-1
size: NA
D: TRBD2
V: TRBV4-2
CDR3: CASSQEKGLAGANEQFF
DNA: TGTGCCAGCAGCCAAGAGAAGGGACTAGCGGGGGCCAATGAGCAGTTCTTC

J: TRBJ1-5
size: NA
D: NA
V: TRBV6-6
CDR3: CASTGVIGLGNQPQHF
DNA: TGTGCCAGCACGGGGGTAATTGGACTCGGCAATCAGCCCCAGCATTTT

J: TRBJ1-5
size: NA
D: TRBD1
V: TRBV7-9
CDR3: CASSLFKGDRDTNQPQHF
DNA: TGTGCCAGCAGCCTCTTCAAAGGGGACAGGGATACCAATCAGCCCCAGCATTTT

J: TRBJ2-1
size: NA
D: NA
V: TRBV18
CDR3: CASSITGARRDNEQFF
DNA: TGTGCCAGCTCAATAACGGGAGCAAGGCGCGACAATGAGCAGTTCTTC

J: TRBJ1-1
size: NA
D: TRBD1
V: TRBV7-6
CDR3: CASSLDRGTEAFF
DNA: TGTGCCAGCAGCCTAGACAGGGGAACTGAAGCTTTCTTT

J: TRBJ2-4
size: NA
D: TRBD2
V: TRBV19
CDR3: CASSISSGRASKNIQYF
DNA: TGTGCCAGTAGTATATCTAGCGGGAGGGCCTCCAAAAACATTCAGTACTTC

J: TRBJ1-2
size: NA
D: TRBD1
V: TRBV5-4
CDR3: CASSPTGGRGYTF
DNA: TGTGCCAGCAGCCCGACAGGGGGCAGAGGCTACACCTTC

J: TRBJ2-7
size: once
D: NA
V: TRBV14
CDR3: CASSLGTGSYEQYF
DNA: TGTGCCAGCAGCCTCGGGACGGGCTCCTACGAGCAGTACTTC

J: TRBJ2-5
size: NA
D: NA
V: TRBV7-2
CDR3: CASKKLDGKETQYF
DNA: TGTGCCAGCAAAAAACTTGACGGAAAAGAGACCCAGTACTTC

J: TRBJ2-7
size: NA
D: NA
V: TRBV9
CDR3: CASSVAEASSEQYF
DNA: TGTGCCAGCAGCGTAGCGGAGGCATCCTCCGAGCAGTACTTC

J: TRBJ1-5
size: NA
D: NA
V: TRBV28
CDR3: CASSLPSSDQPQHF
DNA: TGTGCCAGCAGTTTACCCTCCTCGGATCAGCCCCAGCATTTT

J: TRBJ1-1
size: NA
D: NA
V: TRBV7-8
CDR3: CASSRSGTRPVVGSEAFF
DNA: TGTGCCAGCAGCCGATCCGGGACGCGGCCCGTTGTGGGTTCTGAAGCTTTCTTT

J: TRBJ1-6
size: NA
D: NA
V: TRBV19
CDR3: CAPKSYNSPLHF
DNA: TGTGCCCCCAAGAGTTATAATTCACCCCTCCACTTT

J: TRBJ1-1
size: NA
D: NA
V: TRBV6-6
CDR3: CAIQRNRDTEAFF
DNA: TGTGCCATCCAACGGAACAGGGACACTGAAGCTTTCTTT

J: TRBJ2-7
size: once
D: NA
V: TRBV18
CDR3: CASSPGQQAGYEQYF
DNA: TGTGCCAGCTCCCCGGGACAACAAGCAGGCTACGAGCAGTACTTC

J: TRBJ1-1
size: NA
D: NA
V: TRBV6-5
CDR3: CASARGGTEAFF
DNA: TGTGCCAGCGCTAGAGGGGGAACTGAAGCTTTCTTT

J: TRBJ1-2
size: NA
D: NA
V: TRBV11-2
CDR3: CASSFNRMINYGYTF
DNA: TGTGCCAGCAGCTTTAACAGGATGATTAACTATGGCTACACCTTC

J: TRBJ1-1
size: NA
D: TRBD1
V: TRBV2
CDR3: CASVNRGNTEAFF
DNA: TGTGCCAGCGTGAACAGGGGGAACACTGAAGCTTTCTTT

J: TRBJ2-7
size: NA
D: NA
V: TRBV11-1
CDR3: CASSRPRETGYYEQYF
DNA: TGTGCCAGCAGCCGACCCCGCGAGACAGGCTACTACGAGCAGTACTTC

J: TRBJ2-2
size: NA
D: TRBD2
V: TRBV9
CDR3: CASSVVGLAVTGELFF
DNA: TGTGCCAGCAGCGTAGTGGGACTAGCGGTTACCGGGGAGCTGTTTTTT